This TCR beta chain was sequenced during a study of blood T cell repertoires in COVID-19. In the study overall: Acute and convalescent COVID-19 samples came from the United States, Italy and Spain.

The protocol was immunoSEQ multiplex PCR, while the TCRdb copy is restricted to in-frame clones and leaves out a portion. The repertoire holds some 100,000 clones, about 85% seen once, with about 1.7% in the top ten. The CDR3 consists of 12 residues. Looked up from germline, CDR1 is SGHDN and CDR2 is FVKESK. V was cut by 3 bases and J by 6 bases, with 9 bases left in between. This clonotype was sampled from a woman in her seventies with active or convalescent COVID-19. The sample taken for sequencing was peripheral blood. The rearrangement links TRBV14 to TRBJ2-7, with unresolved D. As DNA, the CDR3 is TGTGCCAGCAGCCATCAACCAGGCGAGCAGTACTTC. It yields the protein CASSHQPGEQYF. The full variable domain, completed using reference TRBV14 and TRBJ2-7, is EAGVTQFPSHSVIEKGQTVTLRCDPISGHDNLYWYRRVMGKEIKFLLHFVKESKQDESGMPNNRFLAERTGGTYSTLKVQPAELEDSGVYFCASSHQPGEQYFGPGTRLTVT.